Below are 23 T cell receptor beta chains sequenced from a single sample in a study of T cell responses to AZD1222 COVID-19 vaccine. Method: immunoSEQ multiplex PCR; TCRdb's copy keeps in-frame clones and lacks some. The table lists about 120,000 clones, about 88% of them singletons. The source material was peripheral blood, sampled on day 0 of AZD1222 vaccination. The source of these receptors is an adult in good health.

This chain joins TRBV10-2 and TRBJ2-2; the D is unclear. V was cut by 4 bases and J by 0 bases, with 6 bases left in between. The CDR3 consists of 14 residues. CDR1 and CDR2 (germline): WSHSY, SAAADI. The CDR3 nucleotides are TGCGCCAGCAGTGCGGATGCGAACACCGGGGAGCTGTTTTTT. The encoded protein is CASSADANTGELFF.

The chain joins TRBV7-2 to TRBJ2-2, with D perhaps TRBD2 (6 bases). The CDR3 is 13 residues long. V lost 8 bases to trimming and J lost 6 bases, with 13 bases between them. Germline V gene data show CDR1 as SGHTA and CDR2 as FQGNSA. DNA of the CDR3: TGTGCCAGCCGCGAGAGGGAGGCCGGGGAGCTGTTTTTT. This sequence encodes CASREREAGELFF. The entire variable domain, with the rest obtained from reference TRBV7-2 and TRBJ2-2, is as follows: GAGVSQSPSNKVTEKGKDVELRCDPISGHTALYWYRQSLGQGLEFLIYFQGNSAPDKSGLPSDRFSAERTGGSVSTLTIQRTQQEDSAVYLCASREREAGELFFGEGSRLTVL.

This clone was counted many times. The V call is TRBV2, the J call TRBJ2-1; maybe TRBD1 (6 bases). Germline values: CDR1 SNHLY, CDR2 FYNNEI. This CDR3 has 15 residues. With 2 bases removed from V and 4 bases from J, the gap between germline ends came to 12 bases. The CDR3 nucleotides read TGTGCCAGCAGTGAAAGGCAGGGGCAGTACAATGAGCAGTTCTTC. The encoded protein is CASSERQGQYNEQFF.

This chain uses TRBV4-1 with TRBJ1-5, with D possibly TRBD1 on 6 matching bases. The CDR3 sequence is 19 residues long. V was pared by 2 bases and J by 0 bases, with 20 bases between. Germline values: CDR1 MGHRA, CDR2 YSYEKL. DNA for the CDR3: TGCGCCAGCAGCCAAAGGGGGGAACCGGGACAAAGTAGCAATCAGCCCCAGCATTTT. Its translation: CASSQRGEPGQSSNQPQHF.

The rearrangement links TRBV30 to TRBJ1-5; a weak D match, TRBD1 (6 bases). Germline V gene sequence: CDR1 GTSNPN, CDR2 SVGIG (reference sequence). The CDR3 consists of 15 residues. Trimming took off 0 bases at V and 3 bases at J, with 12 bases between the two ends. This CDR3 reads CAWSVRGGLNQPQHF. CDR3 nucleotides: TGTGCCTGGAGTGTACGGGGGGGGCTCAATCAGCCCCAGCATTTT.

The rearrangement uses TRBV19 and TRBJ1-3, with D maybe TRBD1 (5 bases). Trimming removed 7 bases from V and 0 bases from J, with 19 bases in between. The CDR3 totals 17 residues. Germline CDR1 LNHDA, CDR2 SQIVND (reference sequence). Written as DNA, the CDR3 is TGTGCCAGTACCCCACGGGGGGAGGCCAGCTCTGGAAACACCATATATTTT. As protein: CASTPRGEASSGNTIYF.

The chain couples TRBV6-6 to TRBJ1-1; weak D call: TRBD1 (6 bases). Germline lookup yields CDR1 MNHNY and CDR2 SVGAGI (reference sequence). The CDR3 has 14 amino acids. Deletions cut 7 bases from V and 6 bases from J, with 18 bases between. CDR3 bases: TGTGCCAGCACAACCGGAGGGGGTCGGGCTGAAGCTTTCTTT. Its protein product is CASTTGGGRAEAFF.

CDR3 residues: CASRPRTGDIYEQYF. In DNA, the CDR3 is TGTGCCAGCAGACCAAGGACAGGGGATATTTACGAGCAGTACTTC. The chain recombines TRBV27 with TRBJ2-7; TRBD1 agrees at 9 bases. This CDR3 spans 15 amino acids. The ends lost 6 bases at V and 4 bases at J; junction bases unmatched: 10. Germline loops: CDR1 MNHEY, CDR2 SMNVEV (reference sequence).

J is TRBJ2-4 and V is TRBV4-1, with a tentative D call TRBD1 (5 bases). The germline CDR1 and CDR2 sequences are MGHRA and YSYEKL. V was trimmed by 1 base and J by 7 bases, leaving 20 bases between them. The length of the CDR3 is 17 residues. Written as DNA, the CDR3 is TGCGCCAGCAGCCAAGCCCCTCCCGGCGGACAAGATAACATTCAGTACTTC. This translates into CASSQAPPGGQDNIQYF.

V is TRBV5-6 and J is TRBJ2-5; perhaps TRBD2 as D (6 bases). Trimming took off 5 bases at V and 2 bases at J, with 16 bases between the two ends. The CDR3 runs 15 residues. Germline CDR1 SGHDT, CDR2 YYEEEE. This CDR3 is CASSRFGTGQETQYF. CDR3 coding DNA: TGTGCCAGCAGTCGATTTGGGACTGGACAAGAGACCCAGTACTTC.

The chain couples TRBV7-3 to TRBJ2-6, with 10 bases lining up with TRBD1. The length of the CDR3 is 17 residues. V was pared by 2 bases and J by 1 base, with 2 bases of the junction left unmatched. The germline gives CDR1 SGHTA, CDR2 FQGTGA. In DNA, the CDR3 is TGTGCCAGCAGCTTACTGGGACAGGGGTCTGGGGCCAACGTCCTGACTTTC. The encoded protein is CASSLLGQGSGANVLTF.

This clone was seen once. The rearrangement joins TRBV11-2 to TRBJ2-3, with 7 bases that match TRBD2. The germline gives CDR1 SGHAT, CDR2 FQNNGV. The CDR3 has 16 amino acids. The J segment lost 5 bases and the V segment lost 5 bases, leaving 13 bases of the junction unmatched. The CDR3 nucleotides read TGTGCCAGCAGCCGGGGGACTACCGGAAGGGGAGATACGCAGTATTTT. Protein sequence: CASSRGTTGRGDTQYF.

By its share, this clone is medium-sized. V usage is TRBV6-5 and J usage is TRBJ2-1, with D unclear. The V end lost 7 bases, the J end lost 10 bases, and 14 bases lay between the germline ends. Germline V gene lookup returns CDR1 MNHEY and CDR2 SVGAGI. The CDR3 loop spans 12 amino acids. CDR3 nucleotides: TGTGCCAGCATGGTTAATGGCCCCGAGCAGTTCTTC. Translation: CASMVNGPEQFF.

This chain uses TRBV7-8 with TRBJ1-1; the D gene is possibly TRBD1 (5 bases). Germline lookup yields CDR1 SGHVS and CDR2 FQNEAQ. V dropped 1 base and J dropped 1 base, with 10 bases sitting between them. This CDR3 region has 15 residues. CDR3 amino acids: CASSLEARANTEAFF. CDR3 in DNA: TGTGCCAGCAGCTTAGAGGCCAGGGCGAACACTGAAGCTTTCTTT.

V and J are TRBV24-1 and TRBJ2-5, with D perhaps TRBD2 (6 bases). V was trimmed by 3 bases and J by 3 bases, leaving 7 bases between them. The V gene's germline CDR1 is KGHDR and CDR2 SFDVKD. The CDR3 totals 13 residues. In DNA, the CDR3 is TGTGCCACCAGTGATGGAGGGAAAGAGACCCAGTACTTC. Translation gives CATSDGGKETQYF.

This rearrangement joins TRBV19 to TRBJ1-2; TRBD1 is a possible D gene (6 bases). Per germline, CDR1 LNHDA and CDR2 SQIVND (reference sequence). V lost 6 bases and J 7 bases, leaving 15 bases between the germline ends. The CDR3 covers 13 residues. CDR3 sequence (DNA): TGTGCCAGTAGCCGCACAGGGACGGCTGGCTACACCTTC. Amino acids: CASSRTGTAGYTF.

V usage is TRBV5-4 and J usage is TRBJ1-1; 8 nucleotides line up with TRBD1. In germline, CDR1 is SGHNT, CDR2 YYREEE (reference sequence). The CDR3 totals 15 residues. V trimming: 4 bases; J trimming: 6 bases; junction bases outside the gene matches: 11. The CDR3 spells CASSGGQEPTAEAFF. CDR3 sequence (DNA): TGTGCCAGCAGCGGGGGACAGGAACCTACTGCTGAAGCTTTCTTT.

The chain has TRBV29-1 and TRBJ1-1; maybe TRBD1 (6 bases). The CDR3 has 13 residues. V was shortened by 1 base and J by 4 bases, with 10 bases between the two germline ends. Germline V gene lookup returns CDR1 SQVTM and CDR2 ANQGSEA. The CDR3 loop is CSVEARGGTEAFF. Written as DNA, the CDR3 is TGCAGCGTTGAAGCACGAGGGGGCACTGAAGCTTTCTTT.

This chain links TRBV5-1 with TRBJ2-5; 7 bases agree with TRBD2. Unmatched junction bases numbered 7, after V lost 0 bases and J lost 5 bases. The CDR3 is 15 amino acids. Germline lookup yields CDR1 SGHRS and CDR2 YFSETQ. CDR3 DNA sequence: TGCGCCAGCAGCTTGGACGGGGGGAGCGGGGAGACCCAGTACTTC. Protein: CASSLDGGSGETQYF.

This clone was picked up one time. The J gene is TRBJ1-2, the V gene TRBV30; no definite D call. Germline V gene data show CDR1 as GTSNPN and CDR2 as SVGIG (reference sequence). This CDR3 is built from 12 residues. Trimming stripped 1 base from V and 7 bases from J, with 10 bases between. In DNA form, the CDR3 reads TGTGCCTGGAGTGGAGGTGAGCGTGGCTACACCTTC. It encodes CAWSGGERGYTF.

This chain connects TRBV7-8 to TRBJ2-4, with D possibly being TRBD2 (6 bases). The ends were cut back, 3 bases at V and 1 base at J, with 16 bases in the middle. Per germline, CDR1 SGHVS and CDR2 FQNEAQ. CDR3 size: 17 residues. The DNA of the CDR3 is TGTGCCAGCAGCTTCGGGCCTGCCGGGAGTGCCAAAAACATTCAGTACTTC. Encoded protein: CASSFGPAGSAKNIQYF.

This chain uses TRBV27 with TRBJ2-7, with D uncertain. V lost 8 bases, J lost 1 base, and 12 bases lay in between. This CDR3 spans 13 amino acids. CDR1 is MNHEY, CDR2 SMNVEV, per germline (reference sequence). CDR3 in amino acids: CASSSRESYEQYF. CDR3 sequence (DNA): TGTGCCAGCTCCAGTAGGGAATCCTACGAGCAGTACTTC.

V usage is TRBV6-5 and J usage is TRBJ2-7; 11 positions match TRBD2. Germline V gene data show CDR1 as MNHEY and CDR2 as SVGAGI. This CDR3 comprises 15 residues. V lost 3 bases to trimming and J lost 3 bases; unmatched junction nucleotides: 4. The CDR3 spells CASSYSGRDDYEQYF. The DNA for the CDR3 is TGTGCCAGCAGTTATAGCGGGAGGGACGACTACGAGCAGTACTTC.